The rows below give T cell receptor beta chains drawn from one sample of a study of control samples from healthy donors and cancer patients. Clones were read by immunoSEQ multiplex PCR, and TCRdb kept only the in-frame ones, dropping some. The sample has around 120,000 clones, about 89% seen once. The sequencing sample was made of blood. The source of these receptors is a woman aged 18-29 years in good health. CDR3s include the opening cysteine and the closing phenylalanine or tryptophan. Each record gives: J gene, D gene, clone size, V gene, CDR3 DNA, CDR3 protein. A D gene is named only where the DNA matches it firmly. Size is stated for part of the rows, as once, few or many counts, or as a class when the clone is expanded.

>TRBJ1-5|.|once|TRBV20-1
TGCAGTGCGAGTCACGCCCCCAATCAGCCCCAGCATTTT
CSASHAPNQPQHF
>TRBJ2-7|TRBD2|.|TRBV9
TGTGCCAGCAGCGTAGGGACTAGCGTAGGACCTCTCGAGCAGTACTTC
CASSVGTSVGPLEQYF
>TRBJ1-1|.|.|TRBV10-3
TGTGCCATCAGTGAACCTGGACAGACCACTGAAGCTTTCTTT
CAISEPGQTTEAFF
>TRBJ2-1|TRBD2|few|TRBV7-3
TGTGCCAGCAGCTTATCTAGCGGGAGTCTAGACAATGAGCAGTTCTTC
CASSLSSGSLDNEQFF
>TRBJ1-4|TRBD1|.|TRBV19
TGTGCCAGTAAGACAACAAACAGGGGGGGCATAGAAAAACTGTTTTTT
CASKTTNRGGIEKLFF
>TRBJ1-1|.|.|TRBV7-2
TGTGCCAGCAGCTGGTTGACAGAAGTAAACACTGAAGCTTTCTTT
CASSWLTEVNTEAFF
>TRBJ1-1|TRBD1|.|TRBV14
TGTGCCAGCAGCCATTCCCGGGACAGGGGGCGCAGCACTGAAGCTTTCTTT
CASSHSRDRGRSTEAFF
>TRBJ2-7|TRBD1|.|TRBV5-6
TGTGCCAGCAGCCCGGACAGGGTCGAGCAGTACTTC
CASSPDRVEQYF
>TRBJ1-5|.|once|TRBV6-6
TGTGCCAGCAAAGAATCGGATCAGCCCCAGCATTTT
CASKESDQPQHF
>TRBJ1-1|.|.|TRBV4-1
TGCGCCAGCAGCCAAGATAGAGGGGGAAACACTGAAGCTTTCTTT
CASSQDRGGNTEAFF
>TRBJ1-2|TRBD1|.|TRBV3-1/TRBV3-2
TGTGCCAGCAGCCAAGGACAGGGCTATGGCTACACCTTC
CASSQGQGYGYTF
>TRBJ2-7|TRBD1|few|TRBV10-3
TGTGCCATCAGTGAGTCAGGACCGGGACAGACCTACGAGCAGTACTTC
CAISESGPGQTYEQYF
>TRBJ2-5|TRBD2|.|TRBV4-3
TGCGCCAGCAGCCCCTCGTCGGGGCCCGGGACTAGTTGGAAGACCCAGTACTTC
CASSPSSGPGTSWKTQYF
>TRBJ2-5|.|.|TRBV28
TGTGCCAGCCGAAGGTTGAGGGGTTTGGCCCAGTACTTC
CASRRLRGLAQYF